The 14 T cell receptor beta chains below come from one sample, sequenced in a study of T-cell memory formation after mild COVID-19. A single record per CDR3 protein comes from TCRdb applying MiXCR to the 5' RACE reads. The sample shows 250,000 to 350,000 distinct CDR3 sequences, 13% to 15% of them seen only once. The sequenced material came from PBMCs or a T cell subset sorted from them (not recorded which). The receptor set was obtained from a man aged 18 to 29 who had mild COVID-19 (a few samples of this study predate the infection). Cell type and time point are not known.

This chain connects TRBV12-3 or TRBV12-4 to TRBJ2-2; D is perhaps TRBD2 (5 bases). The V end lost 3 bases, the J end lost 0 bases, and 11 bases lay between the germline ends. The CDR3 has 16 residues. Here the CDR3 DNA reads TGTGCCAGCAGTTTCAGACGGACTGCGAACACCGGGGAGCTGTTTTTT. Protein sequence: CASSFRRTANTGELFF.

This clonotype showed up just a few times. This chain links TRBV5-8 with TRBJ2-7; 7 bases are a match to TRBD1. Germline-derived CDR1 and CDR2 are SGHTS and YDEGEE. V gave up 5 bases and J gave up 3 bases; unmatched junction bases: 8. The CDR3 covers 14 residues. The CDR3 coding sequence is TGTGCCAGCAGTAACGGACAGGCGAACTACGAGCAGTACTTC. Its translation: CASSNGQANYEQYF. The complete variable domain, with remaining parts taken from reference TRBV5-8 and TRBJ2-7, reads EAGVTQSPTHLIKTRGQQATLRCSPISGHTSVYWYQQALGLGLQFLLWYDEGEERNRGNFPPRFSGRQFPNYSSELNVNALELEDSALYLCASSNGQANYEQYFGPGTRLTVT.

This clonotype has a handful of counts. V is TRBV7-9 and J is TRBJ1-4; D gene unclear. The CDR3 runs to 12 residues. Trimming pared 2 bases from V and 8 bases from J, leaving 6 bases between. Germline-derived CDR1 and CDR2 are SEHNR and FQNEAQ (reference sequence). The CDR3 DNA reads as TGTGCCAGCAGCTTACAGAGGGAAAAACTGTTTTTT. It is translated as CASSLQREKLFF.

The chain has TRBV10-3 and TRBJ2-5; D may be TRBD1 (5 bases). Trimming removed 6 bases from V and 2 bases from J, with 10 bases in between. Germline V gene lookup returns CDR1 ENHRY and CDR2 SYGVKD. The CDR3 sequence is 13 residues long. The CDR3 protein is CAISTDSQETQYF. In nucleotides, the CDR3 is TGTGCCATCAGCACCGACAGTCAAGAGACCCAGTACTTC.

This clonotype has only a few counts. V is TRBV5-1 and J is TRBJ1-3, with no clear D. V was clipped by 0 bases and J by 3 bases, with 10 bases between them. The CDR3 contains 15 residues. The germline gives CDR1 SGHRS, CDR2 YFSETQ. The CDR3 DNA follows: TGCGCCAGCAGCTTGGCTCCCGGTTTTGGAAACACCATATATTTT. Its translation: CASSLAPGFGNTIYF.

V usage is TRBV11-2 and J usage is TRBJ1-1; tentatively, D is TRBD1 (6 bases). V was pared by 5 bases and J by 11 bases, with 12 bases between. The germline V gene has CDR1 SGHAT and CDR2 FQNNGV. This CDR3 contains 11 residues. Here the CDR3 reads CASSRGGLAFF. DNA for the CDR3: TGTGCCAGCAGCCGAGGGGGATTGGCTTTCTTT.

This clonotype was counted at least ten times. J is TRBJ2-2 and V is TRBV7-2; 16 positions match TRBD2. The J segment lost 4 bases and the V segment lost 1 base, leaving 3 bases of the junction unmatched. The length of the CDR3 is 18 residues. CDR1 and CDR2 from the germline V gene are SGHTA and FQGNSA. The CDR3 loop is CASSLEGLAGGRTGELFF. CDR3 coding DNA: TGTGCCAGCAGCTTAGAGGGACTAGCGGGGGGGCGCACCGGGGAGCTGTTTTTT.

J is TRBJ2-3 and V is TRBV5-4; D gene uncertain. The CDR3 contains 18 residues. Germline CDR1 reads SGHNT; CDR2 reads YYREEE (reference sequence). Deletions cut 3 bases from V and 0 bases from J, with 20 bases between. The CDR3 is CASSSGGSILSSTDTQYF. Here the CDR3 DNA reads TGTGCCAGCAGCTCCGGTGGGTCGATACTTTCTAGCACAGATACGCAGTATTTT.

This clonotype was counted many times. The CDR3 DNA sequence: TGCGCCAGCAGCTTGAGTCCTAGGGGGGGTGATTCACCCCTCCACTTT. It is translated as CASSLSPRGGDSPLHF. The V gene is TRBV5-1, the J gene TRBJ1-6, with D tentatively TRBD1 (6 bases). Germline CDR1 reads SGHRS; CDR2 reads YFSETQ. With 1 base removed from V and 8 bases from J, the gap between germline ends came to 16 bases. This CDR3 has 16 amino acids.

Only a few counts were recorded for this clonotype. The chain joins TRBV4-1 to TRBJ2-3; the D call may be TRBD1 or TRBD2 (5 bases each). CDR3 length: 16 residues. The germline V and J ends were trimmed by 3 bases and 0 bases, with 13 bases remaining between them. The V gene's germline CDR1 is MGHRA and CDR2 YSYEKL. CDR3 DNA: TGCGCCAGCAGCCAGAAGGGACGGACTAGCACAGATACGCAGTATTTT. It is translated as CASSQKGRTSTDTQYF.

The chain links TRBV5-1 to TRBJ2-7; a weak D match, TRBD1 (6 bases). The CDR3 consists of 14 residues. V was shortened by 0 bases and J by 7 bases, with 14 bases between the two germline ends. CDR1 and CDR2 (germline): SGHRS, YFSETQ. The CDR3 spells CASSLGLGADEQYF. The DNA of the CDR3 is TGCGCCAGCAGCTTGGGTCTGGGGGCGGATGAGCAGTACTTC.

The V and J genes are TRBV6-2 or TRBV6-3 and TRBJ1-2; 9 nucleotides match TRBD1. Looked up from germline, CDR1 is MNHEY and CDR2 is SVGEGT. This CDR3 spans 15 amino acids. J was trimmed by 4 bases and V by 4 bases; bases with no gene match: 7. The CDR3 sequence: CASSLDRGRIYGYTF. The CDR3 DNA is TGTGCCAGCAGTTTGGACAGGGGAAGGATCTATGGCTACACCTTC.

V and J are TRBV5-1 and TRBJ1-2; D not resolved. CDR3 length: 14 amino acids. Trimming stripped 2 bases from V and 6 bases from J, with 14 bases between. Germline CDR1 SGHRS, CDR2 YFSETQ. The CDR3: CASSLPARANGYTF. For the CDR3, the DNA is TGCGCCAGCAGCTTACCGGCCCGGGCTAATGGCTACACCTTC.

The CDR3 region has the DNA TGCGCCAGCAGCCGTCGACTTCAGGGGGTTGACAATGAGCAGTTCTTC. It encodes CASSRRLQGVDNEQFF. The chain recombines TRBV4-1 with TRBJ2-1; TRBD1 agrees at 7 bases. CDR1 and CDR2 from the germline V gene are MGHRA and YSYEKL. Losses at the gene ends were 4 bases for V and 5 bases for J; bases not matched to a gene: 11. The CDR3 is made up of 16 amino acids.